This T cell receptor beta chain was sequenced for a study of early T cells in non-severe SARS-CoV-2 infection. This clonotype showed up many times. Its antigen is not known. A single record per CDR3 protein comes from TCRdb applying MiXCR to the 5' RACE reads. The sample lists under 20,000 distinct CDR3 sequences, over 4% seen once, with 7.2% in the top ten. The V and J ends lost 6 bases and 2 bases respectively, with 13 bases between them. This CDR3 has 14 amino acids. Study-wide points: CD4 and private specificities were missed by VDJdb matching, which favored anti-spike CD8 responses.

The sequenced sample was whole blood. The sequence was collected from an adult who was a healthcare worker with PCR-confirmed SARS-CoV-2 infection or an uninfected control (not recorded which). The rearrangement uses TRBV12-3 or TRBV12-4 and TRBJ1-2; D possibly corresponds to TRBD1 (5 bases). The CDR3 loop reads CASSNTGLNYGYTF. The CDR3 nucleotides read TGTGCCAGCAGCAACACGGGGCTAAACTATGGCTACACCTTC.